This section outlines one T cell receptor (beta chain) sequence together with its context. Its antigen remains unidentified. Deletions cut 4 bases from V and 4 bases from J, with 13 bases between. This CDR3 has 13 amino acids. Germline V lookup: CDR1 SQVTM, CDR2 ANQGSEA. TCRdb recomputed calls from the reads with MiXCR, one row per CDR3 protein. The sample shows about half a million distinct CDR3 sequences, 30% to 35% of them seen only once. This record belongs to a study of T cell repertoires in cytomegalovirus infection. This receptor was obtained from a human donor in good health (CMV status not recorded). Some clones in this sample may be carry-over from other donors' samples. The V call is TRBV29-1, the J call TRBJ2-5; D perhaps matches TRBD1 (5 bases). This specimen consisted of cultured PBMCs, obtained from culture after CMV antigen stimulation. The chain's CDR3 is CSVVQGAGETQYF. In nucleotides, the CDR3 is TGCAGCGTTGTTCAGGGTGCCGGAGAGACCCAGTACTTC. Based on the CDR3 plus reference TRBV29-1 and TRBJ2-5, the full variable domain is SAVISQKPSRDICQRGTSLTIQCQVDSQVTMMFWYRQQPGQSLTLIATANQGSEATYESGFVIDKFPISRPNLTFSTLTVSNMSPEDSSIYLCSVVQGAGETQYFGPGTRLLVL.